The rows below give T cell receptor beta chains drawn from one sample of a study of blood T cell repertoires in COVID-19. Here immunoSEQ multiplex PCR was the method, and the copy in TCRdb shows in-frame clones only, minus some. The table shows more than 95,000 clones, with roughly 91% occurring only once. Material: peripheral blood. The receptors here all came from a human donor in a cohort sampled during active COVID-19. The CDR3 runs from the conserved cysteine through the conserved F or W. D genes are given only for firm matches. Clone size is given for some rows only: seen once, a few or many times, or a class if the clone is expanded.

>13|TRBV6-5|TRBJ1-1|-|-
TGTGCCATCAGGAGAGGGAGGAACACTGAAGCTTTCTTT
CAIRRGRNTEAFF
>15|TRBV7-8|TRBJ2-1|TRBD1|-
TGTGCCAGCAGCTTCGAACAGGGGCCTCACAATGAGCAGTTCTTC
CASSFEQGPHNEQFF
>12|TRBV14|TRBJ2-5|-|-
TGTGCCAGCAGCCGGCTGGTGGAGACCCAGTACTTC
CASSRLVETQYF
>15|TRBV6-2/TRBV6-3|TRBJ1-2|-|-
TGTGCCAGCAGTTACTCGACCCTTGGGACAAACGGCTACACCTTC
CASSYSTLGTNGYTF
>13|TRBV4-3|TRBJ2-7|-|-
TGCGCCAGCAGCCTTGACAGGCCCTACGAGCAGTACTTC
CASSLDRPYEQYF
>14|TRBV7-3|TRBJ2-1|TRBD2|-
TGTGCCAGCAGCCCTGGACTAGCGCGCAATGAGCAGTTCTTC
CASSPGLARNEQFF
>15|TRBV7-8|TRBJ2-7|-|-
TGTGCCAGCAGCCCAACGTCTCTAGCGAGTTACGAGCAGTACTTC
CASSPTSLASYEQYF
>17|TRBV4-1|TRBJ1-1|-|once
TGCGCCAGCAGCCAATCAAGATTAGTACAGAGGAACACTGAAGCTTTCTTT
CASSQSRLVQRNTEAFF
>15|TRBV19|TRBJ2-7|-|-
TGTGCCAGTAGTATGGGGTTAGCGGAAGCCTACGAGCAGTACTTC
CASSMGLAEAYEQYF
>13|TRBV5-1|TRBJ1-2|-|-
TGCGCCAGCAGCTTATCACAGTTATATGGCTACACCTTC
CASSLSQLYGYTF
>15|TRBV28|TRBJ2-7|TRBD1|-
TGTGCCAGCAGTTTATTGACAGGGGGCCTCTACGAGCAGTACTTC
CASSLLTGGLYEQYF
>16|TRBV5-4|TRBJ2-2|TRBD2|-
TGTGCCAGCAGCTTCCTGCGGGAGCTGTACACCGGGGAGCTGTTTTTT
CASSFLRELYTGELFF
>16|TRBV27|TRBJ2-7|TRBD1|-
TGTGCCAGCAGTTTAATGGGGGACAGGAGATTATACGAGCAGTACTTC
CASSLMGDRRLYEQYF
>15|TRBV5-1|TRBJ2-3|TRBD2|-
TGCGCCAGCAGCTTCACTAGCGGGGGCACAGATACGCAGTATTTT
CASSFTSGGTDTQYF
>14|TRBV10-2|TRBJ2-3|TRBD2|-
TGCGCCACCCGACTAGCTAACTTACCAGATACGCAGTATTTT
CATRLANLPDTQYF
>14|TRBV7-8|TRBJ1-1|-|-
TGTGCCAGCAGCTTTTCCGGAGTGAACACTGAAGCTTTCTTT
CASSFSGVNTEAFF
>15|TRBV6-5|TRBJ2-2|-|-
TGTGCCAGCCCTAAAAGGGGCACAGTCCCCGGGGAGCTGTTTTTT
CASPKRGTVPGELFF
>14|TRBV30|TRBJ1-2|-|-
TGTGCCTGGAGTGAACAGGTGTCGATCTATGGCTACACCTTC
CAWSEQVSIYGYTF